A single TCR beta chain is shown here with its context. This entry is derived from a study of beta chain features in type 1 diabetes. Trimming removed 2 bases from V and 7 bases from J, with 9 bases in between. Per germline, CDR1 SGHTA and CDR2 FQGNSA. The CDR3 has 13 amino acids. Every isolated RNA sample was fully reverse transcribed, so sequencing captured expressed TCRB transcripts. Using immunoSEQ multiplex PCR, the repertoire was profiled, and TCRdb retains in-frame clones only, with some absent. The sample shows around 500,000 clones, around 28% of them seen only once. The chain employs TRBV7-2 and TRBJ1-5, with D possibly being TRBD1 (5 bases). The source is a young man in good health. Sequencing input: naive CD4+ T cells from blood. The CDR3 sequence: CASSLSGAQPQHF. The CDR3 bases are TGTGCCAGCAGCTTATCCGGGGCGCAGCCCCAGCATTTT.